The rows below give T cell receptor beta chains drawn from one sample of a study of blood T cells in healthy people across ages. TCRdb processed the 5' RACE reads anew with MiXCR; each CDR3 protein has one entry. Of roughly 1,800,000 distinct CDR3 sequences listed, just under 50% are singletons. The specimen sequenced was blood. Source of these receptors: a woman in her forties in good health. CDR3s include the opening cysteine and the closing phenylalanine or tryptophan. A D gene is named only where the DNA matches it firmly. Expanded clones are given a class, and other clones once, few, many or no size at all.

TRBD1 TRBJ1-2 . TRBV3-1 CASSQNRGPSYGYTF TGTGCCAGCAGCCAGAACAGGGGGCCAAGCTATGGCTACACCTTC
. TRBJ2-3 . TRBV6-2/TRBV6-3 CASSSVDTPVTQYF TGTGCCAGCAGTTCCGTTGATACCCCGGTTACGCAGTATTTT
. TRBJ2-1 . TRBV6-6 CASTGYTYEQFF TGTGCCAGCACCGGCTATACCTACGAGCAGTTCTTC
. TRBJ1-1 . TRBV29-1 CSVPPADTEAFF TGCAGCGTTCCTCCGGCGGACACTGAAGCTTTCTTT
TRBD1 TRBJ1-1 . TRBV20-1 CSARKTGRSTEAFF TGCAGTGCTCGCAAGACAGGGCGAAGCACTGAAGCTTTCTTT
TRBD1 TRBJ1-2 . TRBV2 CASSVRSGTGVNYGYTF TGTGCCAGCAGTGTTCGATCCGGGACAGGGGTGAACTATGGCTACACCTTC
. TRBJ2-7 . TRBV20-1 CSARGRTTSSYEQYF TGCAGTGCTAGAGGTCGGACTACGTCTTCCTACGAGCAGTACTTC
TRBD2 TRBJ2-3 once TRBV20-1 CSARQTSRSTDTQYF TGCAGTGCTCGCCAGACTAGCAGAAGCACAGATACGCAGTATTTT
TRBD1 TRBJ2-5 few TRBV12-3/TRBV12-4 CASRTGGLGGETQYF TGTGCCAGCAGGACAGGGGGCTTAGGGGGAGAGACCCAGTACTTC
. TRBJ1-4 few TRBV19 CASSIQGSTNEKLFF TGTGCCAGTAGTATTCAGGGTTCAACTAATGAAAAACTGTTTTTT
TRBD2 TRBJ2-3 . TRBV20-1 CSARIGTRQTTQYF TGCAGTGCTAGGATCGGGACTAGACAGACCACGCAGTATTTT
. TRBJ1-2 . TRBV4-1 CASSQAQDNYGYTF TGCGCCAGCAGCCAGGCTCAGGACAACTATGGCTACACCTTC
. TRBJ2-7 . TRBV28 CASSLTRQEPSKMYEQYF TGTGCCAGCAGCCTTACACGACAGGAACCATCTAAGATGTACGAGCAGTACTTC
. TRBJ2-4 . TRBV20-1 CSVPMGGKSAKNIQYF TGCAGTGTCCCCATGGGGGGCAAGTCAGCCAAAAACATTCAGTACTTC
TRBD2 TRBJ2-5 . TRBV20-1 CSAREGGGVKTQYF TGCAGTGCTAGAGAGGGGGGGGGAGTTAAGACCCAGTACTTC
TRBD1 TRBJ2-1 . TRBV2 CASSDRGHGRDEQFF TGTGCCAGCAGTGACAGGGGGCACGGGCGCGATGAGCAGTTCTTC
. TRBJ1-2 few TRBV18 CASSPKTSYGYTF TGTGCCAGCTCACCGAAGACAAGCTATGGCTACACCTTC
. TRBJ2-3 few TRBV9 CASSVSTGETDTQYF TGTGCCAGCAGCGTATCAACAGGAGAAACAGATACGCAGTATTTT
. TRBJ1-5 . TRBV7-2 CASSLGGMGRNQPQHF TGTGCCAGCAGCTTAGGTGGGATGGGTCGCAATCAGCCCCAGCATTTT
. TRBJ2-1 . TRBV5-1 CASSIGGTQETQFF TGCGCCAGCAGCATCGGTGGGACACAAGAGACCCAGTTCTTC
. TRBJ2-5 . TRBV6-1 CASSENFPRETQYF TGTGCCAGCAGTGAAAATTTCCCTCGGGAGACCCAGTACTTC
. TRBJ2-4 . TRBV6-2/TRBV6-3 CASSYFGTLAKNIQYF TGTGCCAGCAGTTACTTCGGAACACTAGCCAAAAACATTCAGTACTTC
. TRBJ2-2 . TRBV6-6 CASSYSKGRDRTGELFF TGTGCCAGCAGTTACTCAAAGGGTCGCGATCGGACCGGGGAGCTGTTTTTT
. TRBJ1-5 . TRBV7-2 CASSLGGTADYNQPQHF TGTGCCAGCAGCTTAGGTGGGACCGCTGACTACAATCAGCCCCAGCATTTT
TRBD2 TRBJ2-5 . TRBV20-1 CSAGSSGGQETQYF TGCAGTGCAGGTTCGAGCGGGGGGCAAGAGACCCAGTACTTC
TRBD1 TRBJ1-5 . TRBV28 CASSSGTGTSNQPQHF TGTGCCAGCAGTTCCGGGACAGGGACCAGCAATCAGCCCCAGCATTTT
. TRBJ2-2 . TRBV4-3 CASSQDPGAQNTGELFF TGCGCCAGCAGCCAAGATCCAGGGGCGCAGAACACCGGGGAGCTGTTTTTT
TRBD2 TRBJ2-5 . TRBV13 CASSPRQGLAGLETQYF TGTGCCAGCAGCCCACGACAGGGACTAGCGGGGTTGGAGACCCAGTACTTC
. TRBJ2-7 . TRBV20-1 CSAHQSPRSYNEQYF TGCAGTGCCCATCAGAGCCCCCGCTCCTACAATGAGCAGTACTTC
. TRBJ2-6 . TRBV20-1 CSASGLITGANVLTF TGCAGTGCTAGTGGGTTGATTACCGGGGCCAACGTCCTGACTTTC
. TRBJ1-4 . TRBV7-9 CASSSRLRGDEKLFF TGTGCCAGCAGCTCACGTCTTCGGGGGGATGAAAAACTGTTTTTT
. TRBJ2-5 few TRBV5-1 CASSLTEAQETQYF TGCGCCAGCAGCTTGACTGAGGCCCAAGAGACCCAGTACTTC
TRBD1 TRBJ1-2 few TRBV6-2/TRBV6-3 CASSYSTGTFYGYTF TGTGCCAGCAGTTACTCGACAGGGACCTTCTATGGCTACACCTTC
TRBD1 TRBJ1-2 . TRBV27 CVSSPGQDHNYGYTF TGTGTCAGCAGTCCTGGACAGGACCATAACTATGGCTACACCTTC
. TRBJ2-1 few TRBV18 CASSPNTNNYNEQFF TGTGCCAGCTCCCCGAACACAAATAATTACAATGAGCAGTTCTTC
. TRBJ2-1 . TRBV12-3/TRBV12-4 CASSDMGADEQFF TGTGCCAGCAGTGATATGGGGGCCGATGAGCAGTTCTTC
. TRBJ2-1 . TRBV24-1 CATTPGQYNEQFF TGTGCCACCACCCCGGGGCAATACAATGAGCAGTTCTTC
. TRBJ2-7 . TRBV7-2 CASSLRPLHEQYF TGTGCCAGCAGCTTACGACCACTCCACGAGCAGTACTTC
TRBD2 TRBJ2-1 few TRBV7-2 CASSLDERGFNNEQFF TGTGCCAGCAGCTTAGACGAGCGGGGCTTCAACAATGAGCAGTTCTTC
TRBD1 TRBJ1-2 . TRBV2 CASSRSPQGFDYGYTF TGTGCCAGTAGTCGCTCCCCACAGGGGTTCGACTATGGCTACACCTTC
. TRBJ2-5 . TRBV12-3/TRBV12-4 CASSFHTGNAETQYF TGTGCCAGCAGTTTTCATACAGGGAATGCGGAGACCCAGTACTTC